These T cell receptor beta chains were read from a single sample in a study of vaccination and CD4 T cells after COVID-19. Each CDR3 protein gets one entry after TCRdb re-called the PCR reads with MiXCR. The sample records 12,000 to 15,000 distinct CDR3 sequences, about 55% being singletons. No antigen is known for these receptors. Sequenced input: CD4+ T cells from blood, cultured in vitro. These receptors all stem from a human donor who had recovered from COVID-19. CDR3s include the opening cysteine and the closing phenylalanine or tryptophan. Fields, in order: J gene, clone size, D gene, CDR3 length, V gene, CDR3 DNA, CDR3 protein. D genes are given only for firm matches. Clone size is stated in some rows and not others, as once, few, many or a class when expanded.

TRBJ2-7 | - | - | 14 | TRBV18 | TGTGCCAGCTCAAGAGGGGCCCAATCCTACGAGCAGTACTTC | CASSRGAQSYEQYF
TRBJ1-4 | - | TRBD1 | 16 | TRBV7-9 | TGTGCCAGCAGCTCCCCACAGGGGGCGCATCTTGAAAAACTGTTTTTT | CASSSPQGAHLEKLFF
TRBJ1-2 | few | - | 11 | TRBV6-1 | TGTGCCAGCAGTCAGGGTGAAGGCTACACCTTC | CASSQGEGYTF
TRBJ2-5 | few | TRBD1 | 15 | TRBV24-1 | TGTGCCACCAGTGATCCGTCCCGGGACAGTGAGACCCAGTACTTC | CATSDPSRDSETQYF
TRBJ1-1 | once | - | 15 | TRBV27 | TGTGCCAGCACCGCCCGGGGGACGGGGAACACTGAAGCTTTCTTT | CASTARGTGNTEAFF
TRBJ2-5 | - | TRBD2 | 15 | TRBV12-3/TRBV12-4 | TGTGCCAGCAGCGTAGGCGTAGCGGGAGGGGAGACCCAGTACTTC | CASSVGVAGGETQYF
TRBJ2-1 | once | TRBD2 | 15 | TRBV6-1 | TGTGCCAGCAGTCTAGCGGAACTCGAGGGAAATGAGCAGTTCTTC | CASSLAELEGNEQFF
TRBJ2-7 | - | - | 15 | TRBV5-1 | TGCGCCAGCAGCTTGATGAGCGGTGAGCCCTACGAGCAGTACTTC | CASSLMSGEPYEQYF
TRBJ2-3 | - | - | 16 | TRBV18 | TGTGCCAGCTCACCACCGGCGGCAGGGGACATGGATACGCAGTATTTT | CASSPPAAGDMDTQYF
TRBJ1-2 | - | - | 11 | TRBV28 | TGTGCCATCACGGGGAACTATGGCTACACCTTC | CAITGNYGYTF
TRBJ1-1 | - | - | 11 | TRBV30 | TGTGCCTGGAGTGTGGGAGGTGAAGCTTTCTTT | CAWSVGGEAFF
TRBJ2-1 | - | TRBD2 | 15 | TRBV11-3 | TGTGCCAGCAGCTTATTTGGGTCTAGCGGCGAAGAGCAGTTCTTC | CASSLFGSSGEEQFF
TRBJ1-6 | - | - | 16 | TRBV19 | TGTGCCAGTAGTATGGGGGCAGGCACCTATAATTCACCCCTCCACTTT | CASSMGAGTYNSPLHF
TRBJ2-5 | - | - | 15 | TRBV5-1 | TGCGCCAGCAGCTTGGGGGGACAAGGATGGGAGACCCAGTACTTC | CASSLGGQGWETQYF
TRBJ2-5 | few | - | 15 | TRBV7-9 | TGTGCCAGCAGCTTCCCCAGGGACCGACAAGAGACCCAGTACTTC | CASSFPRDRQETQYF
TRBJ1-5 | few | - | 13 | TRBV2 | TGTGCCAGCATCCAAACCCTCGGGGGGCCCCAGCATTTT | CASIQTLGGPQHF
TRBJ2-5 | - | - | 15 | TRBV15 | TGTGCCACCCGACGAAATACGGGACTCGGAGAGACCCAGTACTTC | CATRRNTGLGETQYF
TRBJ2-5 | - | - | 13 | TRBV7-3 | TGTGCCAGCAGCTTAACTTCCAGAGAGACCCAGTACTTC | CASSLTSRETQYF
TRBJ2-7 | - | - | 16 | TRBV11-2 | TGTGCCAGCAGCCCTTACTTAACCCAAAGCTCCTACGAGCAGTACTTC | CASSPYLTQSSYEQYF
TRBJ2-5 | - | TRBD2 | 17 | TRBV27 | TGTGCCAGCAGGGCCCAGACTAGCGGGATGGAGGGAGAGACCCAGTACTTC | CASRAQTSGMEGETQYF
TRBJ2-3 | - | - | 13 | TRBV6-1 | TGTGCCACCCAGGACAGTCCCACAGATACGCAGTATTTT | CATQDSPTDTQYF
TRBJ2-7 | - | - | 11 | TRBV20-1 | TGCAGTGCTACGACAGAGTACGAGCAGTACTTC | CSATTEYEQYF
TRBJ1-3 | - | - | 13 | TRBV20-1 | TGCAGTGCTAGAGAAAGTCCGGGAAACACCATATATTTT | CSARESPGNTIYF
TRBJ1-1 | - | - | 14 | TRBV20-1 | TGCAGTGCTAGCACGGGGGTTAGTTGGGCTGAAGCTTTCTTT | CSASTGVSWAEAFF
TRBJ2-7 | few | TRBD1 | 15 | TRBV20-1 | TGCAGTGCTAGAGATCGCGGGACAGGGTCTATGTTGCAGTACTTC | CSARDRGTGSMLQYF
TRBJ2-3 | - | - | 14 | TRBV20-1 | TGCAGTGCTAGTAGGCAGGCACGCACAGATACGCAGTATTTT | CSASRQARTDTQYF
TRBJ2-2 | - | - | 12 | TRBV19 | TGTGCCAGTATAAAGAACACCGGGGAGCTGTTTTTT | CASIKNTGELFF
TRBJ1-2 | - | - | 15 | TRBV25-1 | TGTGCCAGCAGTGAATTGGGGGTTGGGAACTATGGCTACACCTTC | CASSELGVGNYGYTF
TRBJ2-2 | few | TRBD1 | 15 | TRBV20-1 | TGCAGTGCTCTCCCCCCGACAGGGTACACCGGGGAGCTGTTTTTT | CSALPPTGYTGELFF
TRBJ2-5 | few | TRBD2 | 15 | TRBV19 | TGTGCCAGTAGTATCCAGGGACTAGGGGCGGAGACCCAGTACTTC | CASSIQGLGAETQYF
TRBJ1-1 | - | - | 16 | TRBV7-9 | TGTGCCAGCAGCTTAGCGCTGGGAGGCAGGTACACTGAAGCTTTCTTT | CASSLALGGRYTEAFF
TRBJ2-7 | - | TRBD2 | 15 | TRBV24-1 | TGTGCCACCAGTGATTCTCGGGGACTAGCCTTCGAGCAGTACTTC | CATSDSRGLAFEQYF
TRBJ2-3 | - | TRBD2 | 18 | TRBV27 | TGTGCCAGCAGTTTTGGGACTAGCGGGAGCTGGGGCACAGATACGCAGTATTTT | CASSFGTSGSWGTDTQYF
TRBJ2-1 | - | TRBD2 | 14 | TRBV6-2/TRBV6-3 | TGTGCCAGCAGAAGCGGGAGGGTGGGCAATGAGCAGTTCTTC | CASRSGRVGNEQFF
TRBJ1-1 | - | - | 15 | TRBV7-8 | TGTGCCAGCAGCTTAGGCTTGACAGAGAACACTGAAGCTTTCTTT | CASSLGLTENTEAFF
TRBJ2-5 | - | TRBD2 | 17 | TRBV10-3 | TGTGCCATCAGAGATTCCACCGGGACTAGCGGGAGAGAGACCCAGTACTTC | CAIRDSTGTSGRETQYF
TRBJ1-2 | medium-sized | TRBD1 | 15 | TRBV5-4 | TGTGCCAGCAGCTTGGAGGGACAGTCTAACTATGGCTACACCTTC | CASSLEGQSNYGYTF
TRBJ1-6 | - | - | 14 | TRBV5-5 | TGTGCCAGCCTTTCACCGAGTGGCAATTCACCCCTCCACTTT | CASLSPSGNSPLHF
TRBJ1-1 | few | - | 13 | TRBV7-9 | TGTGCCAGCAGCTCTCGGAGGGGAACTGAAGCTTTCTTT | CASSSRRGTEAFF
TRBJ1-5 | - | - | 15 | TRBV7-2 | TGTGCCAGCAGCCCCCCGAGCAGCGCAGGTCAGCCCCAGCATTTT | CASSPPSSAGQPQHF
TRBJ2-7 | - | TRBD2 | 15 | TRBV2 | TGTGCCAGCAGAGGGACTAGCGGAGGAAATTACGAGCAGTACTTC | CASRGTSGGNYEQYF
TRBJ1-5 | - | - | 14 | TRBV6-5 | TGTGCCAGCAGTTTTGGACGGGGCAATCAGCCCCAGCATTTT | CASSFGRGNQPQHF